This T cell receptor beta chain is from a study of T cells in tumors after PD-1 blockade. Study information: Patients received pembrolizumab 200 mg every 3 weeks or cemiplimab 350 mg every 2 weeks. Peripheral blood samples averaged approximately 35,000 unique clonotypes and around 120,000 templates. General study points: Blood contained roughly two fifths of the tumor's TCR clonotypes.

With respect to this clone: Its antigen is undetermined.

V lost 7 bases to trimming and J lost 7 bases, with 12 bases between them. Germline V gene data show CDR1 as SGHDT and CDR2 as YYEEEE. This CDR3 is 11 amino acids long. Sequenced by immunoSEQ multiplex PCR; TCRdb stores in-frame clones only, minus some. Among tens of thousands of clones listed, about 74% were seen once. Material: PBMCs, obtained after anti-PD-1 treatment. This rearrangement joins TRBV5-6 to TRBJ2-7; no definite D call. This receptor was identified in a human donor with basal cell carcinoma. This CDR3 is CASGPEREQYF. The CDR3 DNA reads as TGTGCCAGCGGTCCAGAGAGGGAGCAGTACTTC.